A single sample gave rise to the 26 T cell receptor beta chains below, sequenced in a study of blood T cells in healthy people across ages. A second PCR of 7 to 11 cycles used a sample-barcoded 5' primer and a J-beta primer mix. TCRdb called the 5' RACE reads again in MiXCR, with one record for every CDR3 protein. The sample shows 1.5 million to 2 million distinct CDR3 sequences, 28% of them seen only once. The source material was blood. The receptors were gathered from a woman between 25 and 40 years old in good health.

The V gene is TRBV15, the J gene TRBJ1-2; maybe TRBD1 (5 bases). Trimming shortened V by 7 bases and J by 7 bases, and 19 bases separated the two germline ends. The germline CDR1 and CDR2 sequences are LNHNV and YYDKDF (reference sequence). The CDR3 has 14 amino acids. CDR3 nucleotides: TGTGCCACCACGAACCAACAGGATTCGGCTGGCTACACCTTC. This gives the protein CATTNQQDSAGYTF.

This chain connects TRBV4-3 to TRBJ1-4; D gene unclear. Germline CDR1 and CDR2: LGHNA and YSLEER. V was cut by 0 bases and J by 8 bases, with 19 bases left in between. The CDR3 runs to 17 residues. The CDR3 reads CASSQDARAPKGEKLFF. The CDR3 nucleotides are TGCGCCAGCAGCCAAGACGCCCGGGCCCCGAAGGGCGAAAAACTGTTTTTT.

This clonotype was detected only a few times. This chain uses TRBV11-2 with TRBJ2-7; the match to TRBD2 covers 12 bases. Germline values: CDR1 SGHAT, CDR2 FQNNGV. V gave up 7 bases and J gave up 5 bases; unmatched junction bases: 3. This CDR3 is built from 13 residues. CDR3 nucleotide sequence: TGTGCCAGCACCCGACTAGCGGGAGACGAGCAGTACTTC. This codes for CASTRLAGDEQYF.

The sample holds many counts of this clonotype. V is TRBV5-1 and J is TRBJ2-7, with TRBD1 identical over 7 bases. V gave up 3 bases and J gave up 4 bases; unmatched junction bases: 7. This CDR3 contains 14 residues. Germline assignment: CDR1 SGHRS and CDR2 YFSETQ. The CDR3 protein is CASSWRQGAYEQYF. The CDR3 DNA reads TGCGCCAGCAGCTGGAGACAGGGAGCGTACGAGCAGTACTTC.

This chain joins TRBV4-3 and TRBJ2-7, with 12 nucleotides matching TRBD1. Trimming removed 1 base from V and 5 bases from J; junction bases left unmatched: 3. The CDR3 sequence is 15 residues long. Germline values: CDR1 LGHNA, CDR2 YSLEER. The CDR3 nucleotides are TGCGCCAGCAGCCAAGTGGGGACAGGGGGCCACGAGCAGTACTTC. This encodes CASSQVGTGGHEQYF.

The chain employs TRBV28 and TRBJ1-4; no clear D. This CDR3 has 13 residues. The germline CDR1 and CDR2 sequences are MDHEN and SYDVKM. Trimming removed 8 bases from V and 3 bases from J, with 10 bases in between. Written as DNA, the CDR3 is TGTGCCAGCGCAGTTGTGGCTAATGAAAAACTGTTTTTT. Translation gives CASAVVANEKLFF.

This clonotype has just a few counts. V and J are TRBV6-2 or TRBV6-3 and TRBJ1-6, with D possibly being TRBD1 (5 bases). The germline V gene has CDR1 MNHEY and CDR2 SVGEGT. The CDR3 runs to 16 residues. V shed 5 bases and J shed 7 bases, with 18 bases lying between them. The CDR3 loop is CASSNPTTGANSPLHF. The DNA for the CDR3 is TGTGCCAGCAGTAACCCGACAACTGGGGCAAATTCACCCCTCCACTTT.

The rearrangement joins TRBV28 to TRBJ1-1, with D possibly TRBD1 on 5 matching bases. With 6 bases removed from V and 3 bases from J, the gap between germline ends came to 11 bases. The CDR3 length is 13 residues. Germline V CDR1 and CDR2: MDHEN, SYDVKM. DNA for the CDR3: TGTGCCAGCAGCCGACGGGGGTACACTGAAGCTTTCTTT. This codes for CASSRRGYTEAFF.

V gene TRBV4-2 combines with J gene TRBJ2-7, with TRBD2 identical over 8 bases. Trimming cost V 0 bases and J 3 bases; bases outside gene matches: 7. The CDR3 extends over 16 amino acids. In germline, CDR1 is LGHNA, CDR2 YNFKEQ. The CDR3 region is CASSQDSGGPIYEQYF. CDR3 DNA: TGTGCCAGCAGCCAAGACAGCGGGGGACCCATCTACGAGCAGTACTTC.

This clonotype was counted only a few times. The gene calls are TRBV29-1 and TRBJ2-5; 9 bases fit TRBD2. V trimming: 5 bases; J trimming: 11 bases; junction bases outside the gene matches: 18. Germline CDR1 reads SQVTM; CDR2 reads ANQGSEA. This CDR3 region has 15 residues. The CDR3: CSVHRAGGGRNEQYF. Written as DNA, the CDR3 is TGCAGCGTTCACCGAGCGGGAGGTGGAAGGAATGAGCAGTACTTC.

This clonotype was detected a few times. The chain uses TRBV20-1 and TRBJ2-1; 9 bases fit TRBD2. Losses at the gene ends were 5 bases for V and 7 bases for J; bases not matched to a gene: 9. The CDR3 contains 14 residues. CDR1 and CDR2 (germline): DFQATT, SNEGSKA (reference sequence). DNA of the CDR3: TGCAGTGCTGCTCGGTCCCTAGCGGGGAATGAGCAGTTCTTC. Residues: CSAARSLAGNEQFF.

This clonotype occurred a few times. This rearrangement joins TRBV4-1 to TRBJ2-3; D is perhaps TRBD2 (6 bases). Between the trimmed V and J ends, which lost 3 bases and 2 bases, there was a span of 12 bases. This CDR3 is 15 amino acids long. Germline-derived CDR1 and CDR2 are MGHRA and YSYEKL. The CDR3 bases are TGCGCCAGCAGCCAGACCGGGGGAAACACAGATACGCAGTATTTT. This translates into CASSQTGGNTDTQYF.

The V and J genes are TRBV7-2 and TRBJ2-2; TRBD2 aligns across 7 bases. The length of the CDR3 is 15 residues. V trimming: 8 bases; J trimming: 6 bases; junction bases outside the gene matches: 12. CDR1 and CDR2 from the germline V gene are SGHTA and FQGNSA. The CDR3 nucleotides are TGTGCCAGCGGTACTGGCGGGAGAGGGGCCGGGGAGCTGTTTTTT. This codes for CASGTGGRGAGELFF.

The rearrangement joins TRBV7-2 to TRBJ2-3; D not resolved. This CDR3 contains 17 residues. Trimming removed 2 bases from V and 0 bases from J, with 15 bases in between. CDR1 and CDR2 from the germline V gene are SGHTA and FQGNSA. The DNA of the CDR3 is TGTGCCAGCAGCTTAAGGAGTCAGGTCGCTAGCACAGATACGCAGTATTTT. Translated, it gives CASSLRSQVASTDTQYF.

This clonotype was found a few times. This rearrangement joins TRBV12-3 or TRBV12-4 to TRBJ1-5; TRBD1 matches 9 bases. Trimming cost V 4 bases and J 10 bases; bases outside gene matches: 8. CDR3 length equals 14 residues. The DNA of the CDR3 is TGTGCCAGCAGTTGGGGACAGGGTCAGGTCCCCCAGCATTTT. Its translation: CASSWGQGQVPQHF.

This clonotype was counted ten times or more. V is TRBV29-1 and J is TRBJ1-1, with 7 bases identical to TRBD1. Germline CDR1 SQVTM, CDR2 ANQGSEA. This CDR3 comprises 13 residues. The V gene end was trimmed by 5 bases and the J gene end by 4 bases; junction bases not matched to a gene: 7. CDR3 residues: CSVIQGSTTEAFF. The CDR3 region has the DNA TGCAGCGTTATACAGGGGTCGACCACTGAAGCTTTCTTT.

This clonotype was counted only a few times. The junction and the germline gene differ at one end; a read error may be behind it. This chain uses TRBV5-1 with TRBJ1-2, with D unresolved. Germline CDR1 is SGHRS and CDR2 is YFSETQ. The CDR3 is 12 residues long. The CDR3 DNA follows: TGTGCCAGCAGCTCGGAGAACTATGGCTACACCTTC. Its protein product is CASSSENYGYTF.

This clonotype was observed a few times. This chain links TRBV27 with TRBJ2-7, with 8 bases aligning to TRBD1. The germline V gene encodes CDR1 MNHEY and CDR2 SMNVEV (reference sequence). The CDR3 has 14 residues. Trimming took 3 bases from V and 3 from J; bases not matched to a gene: 4. The CDR3 loop reads CASSFVGTGYEQYF. CDR3 DNA: TGTGCCAGCAGTTTTGTCGGGACAGGCTACGAGCAGTACTTC.

The V call is TRBV4-1, the J call TRBJ2-1; 15 nucleotides align to TRBD2. The CDR3 has 16 amino acids. The V gene end was trimmed by 1 base and the J gene end by 5 bases; junction bases not matched to a gene: 0. Germline assignment: CDR1 MGHRA and CDR2 YSYEKL. CDR3 region: CASSQGTSGGDNEQFF. In DNA form, the CDR3 reads TGCGCCAGCAGCCAAGGGACTAGCGGGGGGGACAATGAGCAGTTCTTC.

Concerning this clonotype: Being one base from a much bigger clone, this may be a read error. The J gene is TRBJ2-5, the V gene TRBV10-3; D is unclear. Per the germline V gene, CDR1 is ENHRY and CDR2 is SYGVKD. The CDR3 is made up of 13 amino acids. The CDR3 region has the DNA TGTGCCATCAGGGAGTTCCTCGGGGAGACCCAGTACTTC. Its protein product is CAIREFLGETQYF.

This clonotype was seen ten or more times. V usage is TRBV6-6 and J usage is TRBJ2-1; D is ambiguous. Germline assignment: CDR1 MNHNY and CDR2 SVGAGI (reference sequence). The CDR3 totals 12 residues. The V gene lost 0 bases and the J gene lost 6 bases, with 3 bases spanning the gap. This CDR3 is CASSYSFNEQFF. CDR3 coding DNA: TGTGCCAGCAGTTACTCTTTCAATGAGCAGTTCTTC.

The rearrangement joins TRBV12-3 or TRBV12-4 to TRBJ2-3, with 9 positions matching TRBD2. CDR3 length: 16 amino acids. V lost 6 bases, J lost 2 bases, and 9 bases stayed unmatched. CDR3 protein: CASRTRAGGLTDTQYF. CDR3 DNA: TGTGCCAGCAGGACCCGAGCGGGAGGCCTCACAGATACGCAGTATTTT.

This clonotype was found a few times. The chain joins TRBV7-6 to TRBJ2-1; TRBD1 matches 10 bases. The CDR3 totals 17 residues. The V gene's germline CDR1 is SGHVS and CDR2 FNYEAQ. The ends lost 4 bases at V and 0 bases at J; junction bases unmatched: 6. The chain's CDR3 is CASSWGTGESSYNEQFF. CDR3 bases: TGTGCCAGCAGCTGGGGGACAGGGGAAAGCTCCTACAATGAGCAGTTCTTC.

This clonotype was detected many times. The gene calls are TRBV2 and TRBJ2-1; D is undetermined. This CDR3 region has 14 residues. Trimming took 3 bases from V and 7 from J, leaving 13 bases between them. Germline CDR1 SNHLY, CDR2 FYNNEI. The CDR3 spells CASSEGFQFNEQFF. CDR3 nucleotides: TGTGCCAGCAGTGAGGGGTTTCAATTTAATGAGCAGTTCTTC.

This clonotype was recorded once. Being one base from a much bigger clone, this may be a read error. This sequence joins TRBV5-5 and TRBJ2-7; D perhaps matches TRBD2 (6 bases). Trimming cost V 3 bases and J 1 base, with 14 bases left between them. The CDR3 runs 15 residues. Looked up from germline, CDR1 is SGHKS and CDR2 is YYEKEE (reference sequence). The CDR3 sequence: CASSCGPSVSYEQYF. CDR3 sequence (DNA): TGTGCCAGCAGCTGTGGCCCTAGCGTTTCCTACGAGCAGTACTTC.

This clonotype has a count of ten or more. The V gene is TRBV6-5, the J gene TRBJ1-2; D possibly corresponds to TRBD1 (5 bases). The germline V gene has CDR1 MNHEY and CDR2 SVGAGI. V dropped 8 bases and J dropped 5 bases, with 15 bases sitting between them. This CDR3 region has 13 residues. CDR3 nucleotide sequence: TGTGCCAGCGGGGACCAGGTGAATTATGGCTACACCTTC. It specifies CASGDQVNYGYTF.